Each of the 4 T cell receptor beta chains below was sequenced from the same sample in a study of blood T cell repertoires in COVID-19. The data were produced by immunoSEQ multiplex PCR, yet TCRdb's version contains in-frame clones alone and is incomplete. This table holds some 160,000 clones, roughly 88% found once. Sequenced sample: peripheral blood. The source is a man between 18 and 29 years old with COVID-19, enrolled during active disease.

The chain joins TRBV2 to TRBJ1-6; D is ambiguous. The CDR3 sequence is 13 residues long. The V end was cut by 5 bases, the J end by 10 bases, with 12 bases between. CDR1 and CDR2 from the germline V gene are SNHLY and FYNNEI. The CDR3 loop is CASSREDRSPLHF. The CDR3 DNA is TGTGCCAGCAGTCGGGAGGATAGGTCACCCCTCCACTTT.

In this sample, this clone turned up once. The chain carries TRBV6-5 and TRBJ2-5, with 7 nucleotides matching TRBD1. V was clipped by 2 bases and J by 4 bases; unmatched bases: 7. The CDR3 has 15 amino acids. Germline V gives CDR1 MNHEY, CDR2 SVGAGI. In DNA form, the CDR3 reads TGTGCCAGCAGTTACAGCCCGACAGGGCGAGAGACCCAGTACTTC. Translating it yields CASSYSPTGRETQYF.

This chain links TRBV29-1 with TRBJ2-1; TRBD2 is a possible D gene (7 bases). Germline CDR1 and CDR2: SQVTM and ANQGSEA. The ends were cut back, 7 bases at V and 0 bases at J, with 13 bases in the middle. CDR3 length equals 14 residues. The CDR3 sequence is CSAWGGDSYNEQFF. In DNA form, the CDR3 reads TGCAGCGCCTGGGGGGGCGACTCCTACAATGAGCAGTTCTTC.

The J gene is TRBJ2-7, the V gene TRBV5-5, with 9 bases aligning to TRBD2. Germline CDR1 is SGHKS and CDR2 is YYEKEE (reference sequence). The ends lost 4 bases at V and 4 bases at J; junction bases unmatched: 3. The CDR3 runs to 13 residues. CDR3 sequence reads: CASSPGLAYEQYF. CDR3 sequence (DNA): TGTGCCAGCAGCCCGGGACTAGCTTACGAGCAGTACTTC.